Sequencing of this TCR beta chain was carried out in a study of T cell responses to AZD1222 COVID-19 vaccine. V lost 5 bases and J lost 0, with 13 bases in between. There are 15 residues in the CDR3. CDR1 SGHTA and CDR2 FQGNSA come from the germline V gene. Using immunoSEQ multiplex PCR, the repertoire was profiled, and TCRdb retains in-frame clones only, with some absent. This sample has approximately 150,000 clones; about 90% occur once, and the top ten carry roughly 1.3%. Overall study results and limits: Vaccine-associated CD4 TCRs spanned spike, dominant at 160-218 and 743-854.

Remarks on this clone: Its antigen is unidentified.

Sequencing used peripheral blood, obtained on day 0 of AZD1222 vaccination. This sequence was found in an adult in good health. This chain links TRBV7-2 with TRBJ1-2; no clear D. In nucleotides, the CDR3 is TGTGCCAGCAGCCGGGATACATACCCTAACTATGGCTACACCTTC. It specifies CASSRDTYPNYGYTF.